This T cell receptor (beta chain) came from a study of T cell clonality in common variable immunodeficiency. General observations from the study: CVID subjects had higher TCRbeta clonality than healthy controls, most marked in about a third. In common variable immunodeficiency, TCR beta chains reportedly carried fewer deletions and N-nucleotide insertions. CVID patient heterogeneity limited repertoire-clinical complication correlations. Fewer TCRbeta clones were shared among CVID subjects than controls.

The CVID group had some 15 females and some 31 males, mean age around 40. Ten or more counts support this clone. As yet, its antigen is unknown. Data came from immunoSEQ multiplex PCR; TCRdb stores just in-frame clones and leaves some out. The sample has 8,500 to 10,000 clones, none seen only once. The sequencing sample was made of peripheral blood mononuclear cells. This receptor was identified in a human donor with common variable immunodeficiency.

This CDR3 reads CASSSDLAPYEQYF. The sequenced CDR3 bases are TGTGCCAGCAGCTCCGATCTGGCCCCCTACGAG. The chain uses TRBV7-9 and TRBJ2-7; D is uncertain. The read is 3 residues too short to cover the CDR3 end, so that end is filled in from the germline J gene. Germline CDR1 and CDR2: SEHNR and FQNEAQ (reference sequence). V lost 4 bases, J lost 2 bases, and 12 bases lay in between. This CDR3 contains 14 residues.